This is a list of T cell receptor beta chains from one sample in a study of memory CD8 T cells in hepatitis C reinfection. Some clones are missing from TCRdb's copy, which holds only in-frame ones; the method was immunoSEQ multiplex PCR. The sample consists of approximately 50,000 clones, 85% to 90% of them appearing once. The sample taken for sequencing was naive CD8+ T cells sorted from blood. These receptors were collected from a young man with hepatitis C virus infection. Both conserved end residues are part of each CDR3. A D gene is named only where the DNA matches it firmly. Some rows mark clone size as missing; the rest say once, few, many or name a class of expanded clone.

J gene | V gene | CDR3 length | D gene | clone size | CDR3 protein | CDR3 DNA
TRBJ1-4 | TRBV6-5 | 16 | - | - | CASSYSITEIDEKLFF | TGTGCCAGCAGTTACTCCATTACAGAAATTGATGAAAAACTGTTTTTT
TRBJ2-3 | TRBV9 | 13 | - | - | CASSPDIRDTQYF | TGTGCCAGCAGCCCGGACATTCGGGATACGCAGTATTTT
TRBJ2-1 | TRBV6-5 | 13 | - | once | CASSYEQGDEQFF | TGTGCCAGCAGTTACGAACAGGGTGATGAGCAGTTCTTC
TRBJ2-3 | TRBV28 | 17 | TRBD1 | - | CASSPPPGQGDSDTQYF | TGTGCCAGCAGCCCACCCCCGGGACAGGGGGATTCGGATACGCAGTATTTT
TRBJ1-2 | TRBV6-1 | 14 | - | few | CASSDSGSFYGYTF | TGTGCCAGCAGTGACAGCGGATCGTTCTATGGCTACACCTTC
TRBJ1-2 | TRBV27 | 16 | - | - | CASSLYAQEHNYGYTF | TGTGCCAGCAGTTTATACGCCCAGGAACATAACTATGGCTACACCTTC
TRBJ1-1 | TRBV4-1 | 15 | - | - | CASSLSGQLNTEAFF | TGCGCCAGCAGCCTGTCAGGACAGTTGAACACTGAAGCTTTCTTT
TRBJ2-5 | TRBV19 | 15 | TRBD2 | - | CASSMLAGAQETQYF | TGTGCCAGTAGTATGCTAGCGGGGGCCCAAGAGACCCAGTACTTC
TRBJ1-4 | TRBV7-9 | 16 | TRBD1 | - | CASRRITGVANEKLFF | TGTGCCAGCAGGCGGATAACAGGGGTTGCTAATGAAAAACTGTTTTTT
TRBJ2-3 | TRBV5-1 | 15 | TRBD1 | - | CASSFTQGATDTQYF | TGCGCCAGCAGCTTTACTCAGGGGGCTACAGATACGCAGTATTTT
TRBJ2-2 | TRBV7-6 | 19 | - | once | CASSFIGGVAGENTGELFF | TGTGCCAGCAGCTTTATAGGGGGTGTTGCAGGGGAAAACACCGGGGAGCTGTTTTTT
TRBJ2-2 | TRBV7-8 | 17 | TRBD2 | - | CASSSLAGGPGTGELFF | TGTGCCAGCAGTTCTCTAGCGGGAGGGCCAGGGACCGGGGAGCTGTTTTTT
TRBJ2-5 | TRBV5-6 | 15 | TRBD2 | - | CASSSFASGQETQYF | TGTGCCAGCAGCTCCTTCGCTAGCGGCCAAGAGACCCAGTACTTC
TRBJ2-1 | TRBV29-1 | 15 | TRBD2 | - | CSVDGTTSGMVEQFF | TGCAGCGTTGACGGGACTACTAGCGGGATGGTTGAGCAGTTCTTC
TRBJ2-1 | TRBV9 | 17 | TRBD1 | - | CASSVSRFDRVGDEQFF | TGTGCCAGCAGCGTCTCCAGATTCGACAGGGTGGGCGATGAGCAGTTCTTC
TRBJ2-3 | TRBV11-2 | 18 | TRBD2 | few | CASSSGTSGSGDYNEQSF | TGTGCCAGCAGCTCCGGGACTAGCGGGAGCGGGGACTACAATGAGCAGTCCTTC
TRBJ1-4 | TRBV7-9 | 16 | TRBD1 | - | CASSLAWTGINEKLFF | TGTGCCAGCAGCTTAGCATGGACAGGGATTAATGAAAAACTGTTTTTT
TRBJ1-4 | TRBV4-1 | 15 | TRBD1 | - | CASSHRRGSNEKLFF | TGCGCCAGCAGCCACCGCAGGGGGTCTAATGAAAAACTGTTTTTT
TRBJ2-5 | TRBV29-1 | 14 | - | - | CSVEEGGLQETQYF | TGCAGCGTTGAAGAGGGGGGGCTCCAAGAGACCCAGTACTTC
TRBJ2-1 | TRBV29-1 | 13 | - | once | CSVNRQNYNEQFF | TGCAGCGTCAATAGACAAAACTACAATGAGCAGTTCTTC
TRBJ2-1 | TRBV21-1 | 16 | - | - | CASTPLPGLVVGEQFF | TGTGCCAGCACCCCCCTCCCGGGACTAGTTGTCGGTGAGCAGTTCTTC
TRBJ2-1 | TRBV6-1 | 14 | TRBD2 | - | CASSGLAPDNEQFF | TGTGCCAGCAGTGGACTAGCTCCCGACAATGAGCAGTTCTTC
TRBJ1-2 | TRBV11-2 | 15 | TRBD1 | - | CASSDLWGQGHGYTF | TGTGCCAGCAGCGACTTGTGGGGACAGGGCCATGGCTACACCTTC
TRBJ1-3 | TRBV7-9 | 15 | TRBD1 | - | CASSWGWTGGNTIYF | TGTGCCAGCAGCTGGGGATGGACAGGGGGAAACACCATATATTTT
TRBJ2-3 | TRBV27 | 16 | - | few | CASSLGPGATYDTQYF | TGTGCCAGCAGTTTAGGGCCAGGGGCCACCTATGATACGCAGTATTTT
TRBJ1-6 | TRBV28 | 18 | TRBD1 | - | CASRTGTGSEAYNSPLHF | TGTGCCAGCAGGACCGGGACAGGGTCTGAAGCCTATAATTCACCCCTCCACTTT
TRBJ2-4 | TRBV28 | 21 | - | - | CASSLLSPRLRHPLAKNIQYF | TGTGCCAGCAGTTTATTATCCCCAAGGCTTCGACATCCCTTAGCCAAAAACATTCAGTACTTC
TRBJ1-2 | TRBV5-8 | 15 | TRBD1 | - | CASSYRRTGNYGYTF | TGTGCCAGCAGTTATAGGAGGACAGGCAACTATGGCTACACCTTC
TRBJ2-4 | TRBV6-5 | 14 | TRBD2 | - | CASGRVAAKNIQYF | TGTGCCAGCGGGAGGGTGGCAGCCAAAAACATTCAGTACTTC
TRBJ2-2 | TRBV2 | 15 | TRBD2 | - | CASTGAGGSTGELFF | TGTGCCAGCACAGGGGCGGGAGGTTCCACCGGGGAGCTGTTTTTT
TRBJ2-7 | TRBV9 | 15 | TRBD2 | - | CASSVAAGDNYEQYF | TGTGCCAGCAGCGTAGCGGCGGGAGATAATTACGAGCAGTACTTC
TRBJ1-4 | TRBV28 | 15 | - | - | CASSLDQGIGEKLFF | TGTGCCAGCAGTTTAGATCAGGGGATAGGGGAAAAACTGTTTTTT
TRBJ2-7 | TRBV7-9 | 13 | - | - | CASSLPFSYEQYF | TGTGCCAGCAGCTTACCGTTCTCCTACGAGCAGTACTTC
TRBJ2-7 | TRBV28 | 14 | - | - | CASSPNTGADEQYF | TGTGCCAGCAGTCCGAACACTGGGGCGGACGAGCAGTACTTC
TRBJ2-4 | TRBV9 | 16 | - | - | CASSGGGVLAKNIQYF | TGTGCCAGCAGCGGGGGGGGCGTACTAGCCAAAAACATTCAGTACTTC
TRBJ1-1 | TRBV19 | 17 | TRBD1 | - | CASSIDGRGTGITEAFF | TGTGCCAGTAGTATAGATGGAAGGGGGACAGGGATCACTGAAGCTTTCTTT
TRBJ2-3 | TRBV6-1 | 15 | TRBD1 | - | CASNMGQLSTDTQYF | TGTGCCAGCAACATGGGACAGCTTAGCACAGATACGCAGTATTTT
TRBJ2-3 | TRBV7-9 | 15 | - | once | CASSLGVQGTDTQYF | TGTGCCAGCAGCTTAGGGGTCCAGGGCACAGATACGCAGTATTTT
TRBJ2-3 | TRBV18 | 14 | TRBD2 | - | CASSRLAGTDTQYF | TGTGCCAGCTCACGACTAGCGGGCACAGATACGCAGTATTTT
TRBJ1-5 | TRBV6-5 | 15 | - | - | CASSPLQGSNQPQHF | TGTGCCAGCAGTCCTCTTCAGGGTAGCAATCAGCCCCAGCATTTT
TRBJ2-1 | TRBV19 | 14 | TRBD2 | - | CASRNMGGWNEQFF | TGTGCCAGTAGAAATATGGGGGGGTGGAATGAGCAGTTCTTC
TRBJ1-2 | TRBV5-3 | 13 | - | - | CARSLDSLNGYTF | TGTGCCAGAAGCTTGGACAGCCTAAATGGCTACACCTTC
TRBJ1-1 | TRBV5-1 | 16 | TRBD1 | once | CASSLGGQVMNTEAFF | TGCGCCAGCAGCTTGGGTGGACAGGTGATGAACACTGAAGCTTTCTTT
TRBJ2-2 | TRBV4-3 | 16 | - | - | CASSQDQGANTGELFF | TGCGCCAGCAGCCAAGATCAAGGGGCGAACACCGGGGAGCTGTTTTTT
TRBJ2-7 | TRBV7-9 | 16 | TRBD1 | once | CASSAQAPGGSYEQYF | TGTGCCAGCAGCGCACAAGCCCCAGGGGGCTCCTACGAGCAGTACTTC
TRBJ2-3 | TRBV6-5 | 16 | TRBD2 | - | CASSYGISGNPDTQYF | TGTGCCAGCAGTTACGGGATTAGCGGGAATCCAGATACGCAGTATTTT
TRBJ2-1 | TRBV12-5 | 12 | - | - | CASGPQVNEQFF | TGTGCTAGTGGTCCACAGGTCAATGAGCAGTTCTTC
TRBJ2-1 | TRBV13 | 15 | - | - | CASSAAGAGYNEQFF | TGTGCCAGCAGCGCCGCTGGGGCGGGATACAATGAGCAGTTCTTC
TRBJ1-4 | TRBV9 | 15 | - | once | CASSVAGTSNEKLFF | TGTGCCAGCAGCGTAGCCGGGACATCGAATGAAAAACTGTTTTTT